This T cell receptor (beta chain) was obtained from a study of memory CD4+ T cells and cytomegalovirus serostatus (dated by TCRdb to the late 2010s). Concerning the study at large: The cohort included around 33 healthy adults from Belgium, of whom 9 were CMV seropositive and 24 were CMV seronegative. To replicate a published TCR-based CMV serostatus classifier, the study sequenced CD4+ memory TCRbeta repertoires from a Belgian cohort whose cytomegalovirus serostatus was known.

Results the study describes overall, beyond this receptor: Of 164 previously reported CMV-associated TCRbeta sequences, some 73 appeared in the CD4+ memory repertoires, each in one to five individuals. CMV serostatus prediction reached a median bootstrapped AUC of about 0.94 with the original framework and 0.91 with a US-trained random forest. A median bootstrapped AUC of around 0.95 with a 95% CI of 0.76-1.00 was achieved on the Belgian cohort by the original-framework classifier. Only CD4+CD45RO+ memory cells were sequenced, in contrast to the original study, which included naive and memory CD4+ and CD8+ populations. The results were interpreted as suggesting that the CMV-associated TCR signature is mostly present in the CD4+ memory repertoire.

The Quick-DNA Microprep Kit was used to extract genomic DNA from the sorted cells. Amplification of TCRbeta DNA was done with the immunoSEQ hsTCRbeta kit, following the protocol from the manufacturer. TCRbeta libraries were sequenced on an Illumina MiSeq instrument. Per the original workflow: Removing out-of-frame sequences left roughly 2.4 million distinct TCRbeta sequences, an average of around 67,000 per individual. Each individual was scored by the count of 164 previously reported CMV-associated TCRbeta sequences and the total productive distinct TCRbeta count. A beta-binomial model was reimplemented in Python, and random forests from scikit-learn, run with default parameters, were trained on data from the US cohort. Classifier performance on the Belgian cohort was reported as the median AUC with percentile confidence intervals calculated over 10,000 bootstrap iterations. The table comes from immuneACCESS by way of TCRdb, which keeps in-frame sequences with V and J called. Part of the clones is missing from these tables; in studies checked, under half for an unresolved V gene and the rest for unknown reasons. V and J calls and clone size are as listed in that table; D and trimming were resolved from the DNA. For this sample there are just under 95,000 clones; over 70% appear just once. The ten largest clonotypes hold 3.6% of the sample.

As regards this clone: No antigen is known for it. Per-base qualities were not stored, and no clone one base away is much larger.

Including cysteine and phenylalanine, the CDR3 has 15 amino acids. Kept here is only the CDR3 DNA, which spans 45 bases and is read in frame from base 1. Based on the germline V gene, the CDR1 and CDR2 sequences are MDHEN and SYDVKM. Trimming removed 6 bases from V and 2 bases from J; the gene matches leave 3 bases unexplained. A FACSAria II was used to sort memory CD4+ T cells, defined as single viable CD3+CD4+CD8-CD45RO+ cells. CMV serostatus was assessed using a Roche Elecsys assay, by which serum IgG against CMV pp150, pp28, p38 and p52 was detected. After thawing, total CD4+ T cells were enriched by positive selection with CD4 magnetic microbeads. Samples originated from another study that specifically interrogated the CD4+ T cell memory repertoire. Peripheral blood mononuclear cells were isolated and cryopreserved according to standard operating procedures, and serum was stored at -80 degrees C. CD3-PerCP (BW264/56), CD4-APC (RPA-T4), CD45RO-PE (UCHT1) and CD8-Pacific Orange (3B5) antibodies were used for staining, and non-viable cells were excluded with Sytox blue.

This sequence uses TRBV28 and TRBJ2-6, with TRBD2 identical over 8 junction bases. This TCR came from an adult in good health and CMV-seropositive. The sample was memory CD4+ T cells from blood. The CDR3 is CASRSGGAGANVLTF. The DNA sequence follows: TGTGCCAGCAGGTCCGGGGGGGCTGGGGCCAACGTCCTGACTTTC.